These T cell receptor beta chains were read from a single sample in a study of long-term antiretroviral therapy in people with HIV. Repertoires were generated with immunoSEQ multiplex PCR, while TCRdb's copy carries only in-frame clones and drops some. The data show about 36,000 clones, more than 80% seen once. The sequences come from unsorted PBMCs, collected 3.4 years after starting antiretroviral therapy. These receptors were obtained from a young man with HIV. CDR3s include the opening cysteine and the closing phenylalanine or tryptophan. D genes are given only for firm matches. The size field is filled for only some rows; it gives once, few, many or a size class.

TRBV6-6	TRBD1	TRBJ1-2	-	CASREQGSNSGYTF	TGTGCCAGCAGAGAACAGGGGAGTAATAGTGGCTACACCTTC
TRBV19	-	TRBJ1-1	-	CASSTRRGPEAFF	TGTGCCAGTAGTACAAGACGCGGACCTGAAGCTTTCTTT
TRBV2	-	TRBJ2-2	once	CASSPLGVETTGELFF	TGTGCCAGCAGCCCTCTGGGGGTAGAGACCACCGGGGAGCTGTTTTTT
TRBV9	-	TRBJ2-6	-	CASSVGIMSSGANVLTF	TGTGCCAGCAGCGTGGGCATAATGAGCTCTGGGGCCAACGTCCTGACTTTC
TRBV7-9	-	TRBJ2-7	few	CASSPGGEQYF	TGTGCCAGCAGCCCCGGGGGCGAGCAGTACTTC
TRBV15	TRBD1	TRBJ2-2	once	CATSRDPSRGTGELFF	TGTGCCACCAGCAGAGATCCGTCCAGGGGGACCGGGGAGCTGTTTTTT
TRBV7-2	-	TRBJ1-1	-	CASSSAGGGTEAFF	TGTGCCAGCAGCTCCGCTGGGGGCGGCACTGAAGCTTTCTTT
TRBV19	TRBD1	TRBJ1-5	-	CASSSGGEGQPQHF	TGTGCCAGTAGTTCAGGGGGCGAAGGTCAGCCCCAGCATTTT
TRBV27	TRBD2	TRBJ2-2	-	CASSLSRLAGGELFF	TGTGCCAGCAGTTTATCCCGACTAGCGGGAGGGGAGCTGTTTTTT
TRBV25-1	-	TRBJ2-5	-	CASSEGDGSYQETQYF	TGTGCCAGCAGTGAAGGGGACGGCTCGTACCAAGAGACCCAGTACTTC
TRBV2	-	TRBJ2-2	once	CASSEGGPSGAGELFF	TGTGCCAGCAGTGAAGGGGGCCCCTCCGGTGCCGGGGAGCTGTTTTTT
TRBV19	-	TRBJ1-4	-	CASSDSSTNEKLFF	TGTGCCAGTAGTGACAGCTCAACTAATGAAAAACTGTTTTTT
TRBV20-1	-	TRBJ2-1	-	CSARANEQFF	TGCAGTGCTAGGGCCAATGAGCAGTTCTTC
TRBV18	-	TRBJ1-1	few	CASSPLPGDTEAFF	TGTGCCAGCTCACCTCTCCCCGGCGACACTGAAGCTTTCTTT
TRBV7-9	-	TRBJ1-2	-	CASSLFRGPVYGYTF	TGTGCCAGCAGCTTATTTCGGGGCCCGGTCTATGGCTACACCTTC
TRBV7-9	TRBD2	TRBJ2-1	-	CASTGTSGIYNEQFF	TGTGCCAGTACTGGGACTAGCGGGATCTACAATGAGCAGTTCTTC
TRBV25-1	-	TRBJ2-7	-	CASSEVKQYF	TGTGCCAGCAGTGAAGTTAAGCAGTACTTC
TRBV27	-	TRBJ2-2	-	CASSLMTELGGELFF	TGTGCCAGCAGTTTAATGACTGAATTGGGCGGGGAGCTGTTTTTT
TRBV7-2	TRBD1	TRBJ2-5	-	CASSLTRQGGKETQYF	TGTGCCAGCAGCTTAACTAGACAGGGTGGGAAAGAGACCCAGTACTTC
TRBV25-1	TRBD1	TRBJ1-2	-	CASSEGTGDGYTF	TGTGCCAGCAGTGAAGGGACAGGGGATGGCTACACCTTC
TRBV6-6	-	TRBJ2-7	-	CASSYSTFEQYF	TGTGCCAGCAGTTACTCGACTTTCGAGCAGTACTTC
TRBV14	TRBD2	TRBJ2-2	-	CASSRLAGDIVTGELFF	TGTGCCAGCAGCCGACTAGCGGGGGACATTGTCACCGGGGAGCTGTTTTTT
TRBV5-1	TRBD2	TRBJ2-3	-	CASRLGYSGGFTDTQYF	TGCGCCAGCAGGCTTGGGTACTCGGGAGGCTTCACAGATACGCAGTATTTT
TRBV7-9	-	TRBJ2-7	-	CASSQDPWDEQYF	TGTGCCAGCAGCCAAGACCCTTGGGACGAGCAGTACTTC